Sequencing of this T cell receptor (beta chain) was carried out in a study of shared clonotypes between healthy human individuals. Study at large: Donor composition was a couple of women and three men, aged 18 to 49. Used for every donor were three CD4 naive, three CD4 memory, two CD8 naive and one CD8 memory plate. General study results and limits: Clonotypes that were shared across four donors made up about 4.5% of naive CD4 clonotypes.

Sequenced by immunoSEQ multiplex PCR; TCRdb stores in-frame clones only, minus some. The sample has about 2.4 million clones; 90% to 95% are singletons. Of note for this clone: Its target is not known.

This clonotype originated in a man between 18 and 35 years old in good health. The sequenced sample was naive CD4+ T cells sorted from blood. Regarding subset: CD45RA+ positively selected.

CDR3 bases: TGTGCCAGCAGTCCGGGACAGTCTTTCCTGGGAGCTGGGACCCAGTACTTC. It encodes CASSPGQSFLGAGTQYF. The chain employs TRBV7-2 and TRBJ2-5; the match to TRBD1 covers 7 bases. V shed 6 bases, J shed 7 bases, and the junction held 20 bases outside the gene matches. This CDR3 has 17 amino acids. Germline CDR1 SGHTA, CDR2 FQGNSA. Full variable domain (missing parts from reference TRBV7-2 and TRBJ2-5): GAGVSQSPSNKVTEKGKDVELRCDPISGHTALYWYRQSLGQGLEFLIYFQGNSAPDKSGLPSDRFSAERTGGSVSTLTIQRTQQEDSAVYLCASSPGQSFLGAGTQYFGPGTRLLVL.